The next 17 T cell receptor beta chains were all read from a single sample in a study of blood T cell repertoires in COVID-19. TCRdb's copy holds only in-frame clones and misses some; the assay was immunoSEQ multiplex PCR. In the table there are fewer than 200,000 clones, 70% to 85% of which are singletons. Material: PBMCs or T cells enriched from blood (not recorded which). The receptors shown here come from a woman aged 45-60 years who had recovered from COVID-19.

V is TRBV29-1 and J is TRBJ2-3; weak D call: TRBD1 (5 bases). V was pared by 2 bases and J by 2 bases, with 8 bases between. The CDR3 covers 13 residues. Germline CDR1 is SQVTM and CDR2 is ANQGSEA. The CDR3 DNA is TGCAGCGTTGAAAGGGGAACCACAGATACGCAGTATTTT. Translating it yields CSVERGTTDTQYF.

The V call is TRBV6-2 or TRBV6-3, the J call TRBJ1-5, with 11 bases lining up with TRBD1. The CDR3 has 20 residues. With 0 bases clipped from V and 7 bases from J, the junction kept 17 bases outside the gene matches. Germline V lookup: CDR1 MNHEY, CDR2 SVGEGT. For the CDR3, the DNA is TGTGCCAGCAGTTACTCGCATGGGGGATCGGACAGGGGGCTAAAACAGCCCCAGCATTTT. Amino acids: CASSYSHGGSDRGLKQPQHF.

The rearrangement joins TRBV4-3 to TRBJ1-1; D ambiguous. Per the germline V gene, CDR1 is LGHNA and CDR2 is YSLEER. The V gene lost 4 bases and the J gene lost 3 bases, with 12 bases spanning the gap. The CDR3 extends over 14 amino acids. The CDR3: CASSPSGVDTEAFF. Written as DNA, the CDR3 is TGCGCCAGCAGCCCCTCCGGAGTAGACACTGAAGCTTTCTTT.

The V gene is TRBV5-6, the J gene TRBJ1-6, with TRBD1 matching over 7 bases. CDR1 SGHDT and CDR2 YYEEEE come from the germline V gene. J was trimmed by 3 bases and V by 6 bases; bases with no gene match: 3. This CDR3 contains 14 residues. In DNA, the CDR3 is TGTGCCAGCACCAGGGGGGACTATAATTCACCCCTCCACTTT. Translating it yields CASTRGDYNSPLHF.

The V call is TRBV7-3, the J call TRBJ2-7; D might be TRBD2 (5 bases). The CDR3 is made up of 14 amino acids. V was shortened by 2 bases and J by 4 bases, with 12 bases between the two germline ends. Germline loops: CDR1 SGHTA, CDR2 FQGTGA. CDR3 protein: CASSLGSGRYEQYF. The CDR3 nucleotides read TGTGCCAGCAGCTTAGGGTCGGGAAGATACGAGCAGTACTTC.

The V and J genes are TRBV7-9 and TRBJ1-2; TRBD1 aligns across 9 bases. CDR1 and CDR2 (germline): SEHNR, FQNEAQ (reference sequence). This CDR3 spans 14 amino acids. Trimming took 2 bases from V and 8 from J; bases not matched to a gene: 6. Here the CDR3 reads CASSLLDRGLGYTF. CDR3 coding DNA: TGTGCCAGCAGCTTACTGGACAGGGGACTAGGCTACACCTTC.

In nucleotides, the CDR3 is TGTGCCAGCACTGGCGGGAGGGTGGGGAATGAGCAGTTCTTC. Amino acids: CASTGGRVGNEQFF. V and J are TRBV6-5 and TRBJ2-1; TRBD2 matches at 9 bases. Germline trimming cut 7 bases from V and 7 bases from J; bases unmatched to any gene: 8. The CDR3 totals 14 residues. Per germline, CDR1 MNHEY and CDR2 SVGAGI.

V is TRBV7-9 and J is TRBJ1-1, with D maybe TRBD1 (6 bases). This CDR3 region has 16 residues. CDR1 SEHNR and CDR2 FQNEAQ come from the germline V gene (reference sequence). V shed 6 bases and J shed 0 bases, with 17 bases lying between them. The CDR3 coding sequence is TGTGCCAGCAGTCCTGACAGGAGTACCTTGAACACTGAAGCTTTCTTT. Residues: CASSPDRSTLNTEAFF.

This sequence joins TRBV28 and TRBJ2-5, with TRBD2 matching 7 bases. J was trimmed by 6 bases and V by 4 bases; bases with no gene match: 11. Looked up from germline, CDR1 is MDHEN and CDR2 is SYDVKM. This CDR3 is 15 amino acids long. This CDR3 is CASSSPAGAGKTQYF. The CDR3 coding sequence is TGTGCCAGCAGTTCCCCCGCGGGAGCAGGGAAGACCCAGTACTTC.

The chain carries TRBV7-9 and TRBJ2-1, with 7 nucleotides matching TRBD2. Germline loops: CDR1 SEHNR, CDR2 FQNEAQ (reference sequence). This CDR3 region has 16 residues. The V gene end was trimmed by 5 bases and the J gene end by 0 bases; junction bases not matched to a gene: 7. The CDR3 nucleotides read TGTGCCAGCAGCGTAACGAGCGGGACCTCCTACAATGAGCAGTTCTTC. It specifies CASSVTSGTSYNEQFF.

The rearrangement links TRBV28 to TRBJ2-7; 7 bases are shared with TRBD2. Germline CDR1 is MDHEN and CDR2 is SYDVKM. J lost 6 bases, V lost 6 bases, and 14 bases had no gene match. CDR3 length equals 15 residues. Here the CDR3 reads CASRLLAGFTGEQYF. CDR3 DNA: TGTGCCAGCAGGCTCTTAGCGGGCTTCACGGGCGAGCAGTACTTC.

The CDR3 DNA sequence: TGTGCCAGCAGCTTAACAGGAGCCACCGGGGAGCTGTTTTTT. Translating it yields CASSLTGATGELFF. This rearrangement joins TRBV7-3 to TRBJ2-2, with unresolved D. Trimming removed 0 bases from V and 4 bases from J, with 6 bases in between. Germline values: CDR1 SGHTA, CDR2 FQGTGA. The CDR3 covers 14 residues.

The chain is built from TRBV4-1 and TRBJ1-1; D is ambiguous. With 0 bases removed from V and 6 bases from J, the gap between germline ends came to 11 bases. CDR1 MGHRA and CDR2 YSYEKL come from the germline V gene. This CDR3 comprises 14 residues. The CDR3 sequence: CASSQEQRRPEAFF. The CDR3 nucleotides are TGCGCCAGCAGCCAAGAGCAGCGTCGGCCTGAAGCTTTCTTT.

The J gene is TRBJ2-3, the V gene TRBV11-3; TRBD1 agrees at 9 bases. CDR3 size: 15 residues. Trimming took 6 bases from V and 1 from J; bases not matched to a gene: 5. Looked up from germline, CDR1 is SGHNT and CDR2 is YENEEA. This CDR3 reads CASSRGDRGTDTQYF. The CDR3, as DNA: TGTGCCAGCAGTCGAGGGGACAGGGGCACAGATACGCAGTATTTT.

This clone occurred many times. V is TRBV6-5 and J is TRBJ2-1, with TRBD1 matching over 11 bases. CDR1 and CDR2 from the germline V gene are MNHEY and SVGAGI. The CDR3 extends over 15 amino acids. The trim removed 8 bases at V and 6 bases at J, leaving 9 bases unmatched. CDR3 in amino acids: CASYTRTGGINEQFF. CDR3 bases: TGTGCCAGCTATACAAGGACAGGGGGCATCAATGAGCAGTTCTTC.

The J gene is TRBJ2-7, the V gene TRBV15; TRBD1 matches 11 bases. CDR1 LNHNV and CDR2 YYDKDF come from the germline V gene (reference sequence). J was trimmed by 5 bases and V by 9 bases; bases with no gene match: 12. The CDR3 has 15 amino acids. The CDR3 DNA reads as TGTGCCACGAGAATAGGGACAGGGGGAGGCGACGAGCAGTACTTC. Amino acid sequence: CATRIGTGGGDEQYF.

V usage is TRBV18 and J usage is TRBJ2-2, with D possibly being TRBD2 (5 bases). Germline V gene sequence: CDR1 KGHSH, CDR2 LQKENI. With 3 bases removed from V and 0 bases from J, the gap between germline ends came to 8 bases. CDR3 length: 15 residues. CDR3 nucleotide sequence: TGTGCCAGCTCACCGGAACTAGCGAACACCGGGGAGCTGTTTTTT. Amino acid sequence: CASSPELANTGELFF. Based on the CDR3 plus reference TRBV18 and TRBJ2-2, the full variable domain is NAGVMQNPRHLVRRRGQEARLRCSPMKGHSHVYWYRQLPEEGLKFMVYLQKENIIDESGMPKERFSAEFPKEGPSILRIQQVVRGDSAAYFCASSPELANTGELFFGEGSRLTVL.